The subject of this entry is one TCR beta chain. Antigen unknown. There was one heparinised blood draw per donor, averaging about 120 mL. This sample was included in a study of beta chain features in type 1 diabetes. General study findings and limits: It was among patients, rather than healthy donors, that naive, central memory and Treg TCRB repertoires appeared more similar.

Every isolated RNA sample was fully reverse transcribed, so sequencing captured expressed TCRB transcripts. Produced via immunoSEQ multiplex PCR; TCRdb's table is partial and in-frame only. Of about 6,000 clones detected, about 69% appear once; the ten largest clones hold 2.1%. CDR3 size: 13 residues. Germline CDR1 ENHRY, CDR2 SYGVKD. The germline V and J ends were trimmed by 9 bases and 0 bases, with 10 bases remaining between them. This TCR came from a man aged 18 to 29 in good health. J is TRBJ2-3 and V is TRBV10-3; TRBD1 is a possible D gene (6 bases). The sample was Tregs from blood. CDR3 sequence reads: CAIQGASTDTQYF. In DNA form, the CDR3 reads TGTGCCATACAGGGAGCGAGCACAGATACGCAGTATTTT.